The T cell receptor (beta chain) under discussion was sequenced for a study of T-cell memory formation after mild COVID-19. Study-wide results and caveats: Within pre-infection memory, some responding clones were found, suggesting cross-reactive memory joined.

Each CDR3 protein gets one entry after TCRdb re-called the 5' RACE reads with MiXCR. Here the sample spans 270,000 or so distinct CDR3 sequences, approximately 15% being singletons. This clonotype was detected ten times or more. Its matching antigen is unknown. The TCR was taken from a man younger than 35 who had mild COVID-19 (a few samples of this study predate the infection). Cell type and time point are not known. Sequenced: PBMCs or a T cell subset sorted from them (not recorded which).

CDR3 sequence reads: CASRPTGGDTQYF. The CDR3 DNA follows: TGTGCCAGCAGACCTACTGGGGGAGATACGCAGTATTTT. This sequence joins TRBV2 and TRBJ2-3; TRBD1 or TRBD2 may be the D gene (5 bases each). The V and J ends lost 6 bases and 5 bases respectively, with 12 bases between them. Germline V lookup: CDR1 SNHLY, CDR2 FYNNEI. The CDR3 is made up of 13 amino acids.